This is a list of T cell receptor beta chains from one sample in a study of blood T cell repertoires in COVID-19. Clones were sequenced by immunoSEQ multiplex PCR, and TCRdb holds only the in-frame ones, with some missing. The table lists around 99,000 clones, around 80% of them singletons, with 7.9% in the top ten. The material sequenced was peripheral blood. Receptors were obtained from a woman aged 80 or over with active or convalescent COVID-19. Each CDR3 is given with its conserved first and last residue. The order of the fields is clone size, D gene, V gene, J gene, CDR3 protein, CDR3 DNA. D genes are given only for firm matches. Clone size is shown for a subset of rows, as once, few, many or a class of expanded clone.

.,.,TRBV9,TRBJ1-5,CASSVGFSQPQPQHF,TGTGCCAGCAGCGTAGGGTTCAGTCAACCTCAGCCCCAGCATTTT
.,TRBD2,TRBV7-3,TRBJ2-1,CASSLEIAGGDEQFF,TGTGCCAGCAGCTTAGAAATAGCGGGAGGGGATGAGCAGTTCTTC
once,.,TRBV20-1,TRBJ2-7,CSALDQQEQYF,TGCAGTGCTCTAGATCAGCAGGAGCAGTACTTC
.,.,TRBV18,TRBJ2-1,CASSPPSPGTRGHEQFF,TGTGCCAGCTCACCACCGTCTCCGGGAACTAGAGGCCATGAGCAGTTCTTC
.,TRBD1,TRBV7-9,TRBJ1-4,CASSSNRGLNEKLFF,TGTGCCAGCAGCTCGAACAGGGGGCTTAATGAAAAACTGTTTTTT
.,.,TRBV6-5,TRBJ1-3,CATRVRVTGNTIYF,TGTGCCACCCGGGTGAGGGTTACAGGAAACACCATATATTTT
once,TRBD2,TRBV19,TRBJ2-1,CASSSGGRAMSRRNEQFF,TGTGCCAGTAGTTCCGGCGGGAGGGCCATGTCACGTAGGAATGAGCAGTTCTTC
.,TRBD1,TRBV10-3,TRBJ1-1,CAIREGGYTEAFF,TGTGCCATCAGGGAAGGGGGCTACACTGAAGCTTTCTTT
many,.,TRBV6-1,TRBJ1-1,CASSVGGMGIGNTEAFF,TGTGCCAGCAGTGTGGGGGGGATGGGTATTGGGAACACTGAAGCTTTCTTT
.,.,TRBV18,TRBJ2-6,CASSPLDSGANVLTF,TGTGCCAGCTCACCACTAGACTCTGGGGCCAACGTCCTGACTTTC
.,TRBD2,TRBV4-2,TRBJ2-1,CASSQDREVYNEQFF,TGTGCCAGCAGCCAAGACCGGGAGGTATACAATGAGCAGTTCTTC
once,.,TRBV19,TRBJ1-5,CASRLGGGWQPQHF,TGTGCCAGTAGACTTGGGGGGGGCTGGCAGCCCCAGCATTTT
once,.,TRBV5-4,TRBJ2-4,CASSFAGSLAKNIQYF,TGTGCCAGCAGCTTCGCGGGGAGTTTAGCCAAAAACATTCAGTACTTC
.,.,TRBV29-1,TRBJ1-6,CSVAGVGDSPLHF,TGCAGCGTCGCGGGGGTCGGCGATTCACCCCTCCACTTT
.,.,TRBV18,TRBJ2-7,CASSPNRDYEQYF,TGTGCCAGCTCACCAAACAGGGACTACGAGCAGTACTTC
.,.,TRBV5-1,TRBJ2-7,CASSLGILAGMGEQYF,TGCGCCAGCAGCTTGGGGATTTTGGCGGGGATGGGCGAGCAGTACTTC
.,.,TRBV28,TRBJ1-4,CASSFLEKLFF,TGTGCCAGCAGTTTTTTAGAAAAACTGTTTTTT
once,TRBD1,TRBV27,TRBJ2-7,CASKDRAEYEQYF,TGTGCCAGCAAGGACAGGGCTGAATACGAGCAGTACTTC
.,.,TRBV2,TRBJ1-4,CASSEAGSGNEKLFF,TGTGCCAGCAGTGAAGCGGGATCGGGGAATGAAAAACTGTTTTTT
.,TRBD2,TRBV4-2,TRBJ2-7,CASSQDSGPQYF,TGTGCCAGCAGCCAGGATAGCGGGCCTCAGTACTTC
.,.,TRBV2,TRBJ1-5,CASSAYSNQPQHF,TGTGCCAGCAGTGCCTATAGCAATCAGCCCCAGCATTTT
.,.,TRBV5-1,TRBJ2-7,CASSLGSGLRFEQYF,TGCGCCAGCAGCTTGGGGTCAGGGCTTCGTTTCGAGCAGTACTTC
many,.,TRBV27,TRBJ2-7,CASSSGKVYEQYF,TGTGCCAGCAGTTCAGGGAAGGTCTACGAGCAGTACTTC
few,.,TRBV5-6,TRBJ1-1,CASSAPRESIYTEAFF,TGTGCCAGCAGCGCCCCCCGGGAGTCGATATACACTGAAGCTTTCTTT
.,.,TRBV27,TRBJ1-2,CASRYDGGAANYGYTF,TGTGCCAGCAGATATGATGGGGGGGCAGCTAACTATGGCTACACCTTC
.,.,TRBV18,TRBJ1-1,CASSGQMNTEAFF,TGTGCCAGCTCTGGGCAGATGAACACTGAAGCTTTCTTT
.,TRBD1,TRBV5-1,TRBJ1-1,CASSIPGGTEAFF,TGCGCCAGCAGTATTCCAGGGGGCACTGAAGCTTTCTTT
.,TRBD1,TRBV3-1/TRBV3-2,TRBJ2-6,CASSLGQGRSGANVLTF,TGTGCCAGCAGTCTAGGACAGGGGCGCTCTGGGGCCAACGTCCTGACTTTC
.,.,TRBV10-2,TRBJ2-7,CASSAGGNYEQYF,TGCGCCAGCAGTGCAGGGGGGAACTACGAGCAGTACTTC
.,TRBD1,TRBV28,TRBJ1-1,CASSFRGTGSTEAFF,TGTGCCAGCAGTTTCCGGGGGACAGGAAGCACTGAAGCTTTCTTT
.,TRBD1,TRBV6-5,TRBJ1-2,CASKLTGGNYGYTF,TGTGCCAGCAAGTTAACAGGGGGAAACTATGGCTACACCTTC